This TCR beta chain comes out of a study of blood T cell repertoires in COVID-19. Generated by immunoSEQ multiplex PCR, the TCRdb table keeps only in-frame clones and is missing some. Here the sample spans fewer than 40,000 clones, less than 85% being singletons. Sequencing was performed on peripheral blood. This clonotype was obtained from a man aged 65 to 79 with acute or convalescent COVID-19.

The CDR3 sequence: CASTGQGNEQYF. CDR3 DNA sequence: TGTGCCAGCACGGGACAGGGGAATGAGCAGTACTTC. The chain recombines TRBV11-1 with TRBJ2-7, with 10 bases matching TRBD1. Trimming took 7 bases from V and 7 from J; bases not matched to a gene: 4. The CDR3 runs 12 residues. Looked up from germline, CDR1 is SGHAT and CDR2 is FQDESV (reference sequence).